Each of the 23 T cell receptor beta chains below was sequenced from the same sample in a study of T cell responses to AZD1222 COVID-19 vaccine. Using immunoSEQ multiplex PCR, the repertoire was profiled, and TCRdb retains in-frame clones only, with some absent. The repertoire holds some 170,000 clones, with approximately 94% as singletons. Material: peripheral blood, obtained 28 days after the second AZD1222 dose. The receptor source for this set is an adult who received the AZD1222 COVID-19 vaccine.

The V gene is TRBV7-6, the J gene TRBJ2-7; a possible D gene is TRBD2 (6 bases). Germline loops: CDR1 SGHVS, CDR2 FNYEAQ. CDR3 size: 16 residues. V gave up 1 base and J gave up 4 bases, with 17 bases separating them. CDR3 protein: CASSLDGTPNSYEQYF. The CDR3 DNA reads TGTGCCAGCAGCTTAGACGGGACTCCGAATTCTTACGAGCAGTACTTC.

J is TRBJ2-1 and V is TRBV6-5; 9 nucleotides agree with TRBD2. This CDR3 region has 13 residues. Germline V gene data show CDR1 as MNHEY and CDR2 as SVGAGI. Trimming took 8 bases from V and 4 from J; bases not matched to a gene: 3. The CDR3 DNA follows: TGTGCCAGCCGACTAGCGGCTTACAATGAGCAGTTCTTC. It encodes CASRLAAYNEQFF.

This clone was recorded only once. The chain has TRBV18 and TRBJ1-5; 8 bases map to TRBD1. Looked up from germline, CDR1 is KGHSH and CDR2 is LQKENI. The CDR3 loop spans 14 amino acids. Losses at the gene ends were 6 bases for V and 5 bases for J; bases not matched to a gene: 6. The CDR3 here is CASSIQGEDQPQHF. The DNA for the CDR3 is TGTGCCAGCTCGATACAGGGGGAAGATCAGCCCCAGCATTTT.

The chain carries TRBV9 and TRBJ1-1, with D hard to call. Germline-derived CDR1 and CDR2 are SGDLS and YYNGEE. V was cut by 3 bases and J by 1 base, with 7 bases left in between. The CDR3 is 13 residues long. The CDR3 DNA reads TGTGCCAGCAGCGCCCTGGGGAACACTGAAGCTTTCTTT. It specifies CASSALGNTEAFF.

Here the CDR3 DNA reads TGTGCCAGCAGTTTGGACCGGGACAGTCACACTGAAGCTTTCTTT. The encoded protein is CASSLDRDSHTEAFF. The chain employs TRBV27 and TRBJ1-1; 7 bases align to TRBD1. The CDR3 is made up of 15 amino acids. The germline V gene has CDR1 MNHEY and CDR2 SMNVEV (reference sequence). The V gene end was trimmed by 3 bases and the J gene end by 3 bases; junction bases not matched to a gene: 7.

The table lists this clone with a count of one. The chain recombines TRBV5-4 with TRBJ1-2; possibly TRBD1 for D (5 bases). Deletions cut 4 bases from V and 5 bases from J, with 18 bases between. The CDR3 extends over 15 amino acids. Germline V CDR1 and CDR2: SGHNT, YYREEE (reference sequence). The CDR3 DNA sequence: TGTGCCAGCAGCGGCCGGGACGGAGAAGGGTATGGCTACACCTTC. It specifies CASSGRDGEGYGYTF. Together with reference TRBV5-4 and TRBJ1-2, the CDR3 gives the full variable domain: ETGVTQSPTHLIKTRGQQVTLRCSSQSGHNTVSWYQQALGQGPQFIFQYYREEENGRGNFPPRFSGLQFPNYSSELNVNALELDDSALYLCASSGRDGEGYGYTFGSGTRLTVV.

This rearrangement joins TRBV19 to TRBJ2-3, with TRBD2 identical over 15 bases. The CDR3 has 17 amino acids. V lost 5 bases and J lost 9; bases outside the gene matches: 12. Germline assignment: CDR1 LNHDA and CDR2 SQIVND (reference sequence). The CDR3 sequence: CASSFNGLAGGIGTQYF. The DNA of the CDR3 is TGTGCCAGTAGTTTCAATGGACTAGCGGGAGGGATAGGGACGCAGTATTTT.

This clone was observed at least ten times. This chain uses TRBV4-1 with TRBJ2-1; 7 nucleotides agree with TRBD2. Germline V gene sequence: CDR1 MGHRA, CDR2 YSYEKL. With V trimmed by 5 bases and J by 5 bases, 6 bases remained unmatched. The CDR3 contains 14 residues. CDR3 DNA sequence: TGCGCCAGCAGCTTCCAAGCGGGAAACAATGAGCAGTTCTTC. It encodes CASSFQAGNNEQFF.

The CDR3 protein is CASSLAQLYGGYTF. CDR3 in DNA: TGTGCCAGCAGTTTAGCCCAGCTCTATGGTGGCTACACCTTC. V usage is TRBV28 and J usage is TRBJ1-2, with D unclear. Germline CDR1 reads MDHEN; CDR2 reads SYDVKM. The CDR3 runs to 14 residues. The V end lost 2 bases, the J end lost 7 bases, and 14 bases lay between the germline ends.

The CDR3 region is CASSQTPTGPTEAFF. The CDR3 DNA sequence: TGTGCCAGCAGCCAAACTCCGACAGGGCCCACTGAAGCTTTCTTT. The rearrangement uses TRBV5-6 and TRBJ1-1; TRBD1 matches at 7 bases. Unmatched junction bases numbered 10, after V lost 4 bases and J lost 4 bases. The CDR3 length is 15 residues. Germline V gene sequence: CDR1 SGHDT, CDR2 YYEEEE.

The DNA for the CDR3 is TGTGCCACTAAGACTAGCGGGGCAGCAGGTACAGATACGCAGTATTTT. Protein: CATKTSGAAGTDTQYF. V is TRBV19 and J is TRBJ2-3, with TRBD2 matching 11 bases. Trimming took 10 bases from V and 3 from J; bases not matched to a gene: 12. CDR1 is LNHDA, CDR2 SQIVND, per germline (reference sequence). There are 16 residues in the CDR3.

The chain has TRBV30 and TRBJ2-1, with D tentatively TRBD2 (5 bases). Germline V gives CDR1 GTSNPN, CDR2 SVGIG (reference sequence). The CDR3 runs 16 residues. Deletions cut 0 bases from V and 2 bases from J, with 14 bases between. The DNA of the CDR3 is TGTGCCTGGAGTGTAATCTTGCGGGCCCCCTACAATGAGCAGTTCTTC. It yields the protein CAWSVILRAPYNEQFF.

The chain joins TRBV19 to TRBJ2-5, with a tentative D call TRBD2 (5 bases). V dropped 4 bases and J dropped 3 bases, with 21 bases sitting between them. Germline V gives CDR1 LNHDA, CDR2 SQIVND (reference sequence). This CDR3 is 17 amino acids long. CDR3 DNA sequence: TGTGCCAGTAGTACCCACGGAGGTTCCCTGGGGAAAGAGACCCAGTACTTC. Translating it yields CASSTHGGSLGKETQYF.

This clone is a singleton in its sample. J is TRBJ2-2 and V is TRBV24-1; 8 bases align to TRBD1. The germline CDR1 and CDR2 sequences are KGHDR and SFDVKD. CDR3 length: 17 amino acids. With V trimmed by 4 bases and J by 1 base, 7 bases remained unmatched. The CDR3 loop is CATSETHGTGNTGELFF. CDR3 sequence (DNA): TGTGCCACCAGTGAAACCCACGGGACAGGGAACACCGGGGAGCTGTTTTTT.

The V gene is TRBV3-1 (or the pseudogene TRBV3-2), the J gene TRBJ2-2; D uncertain. CDR1 and CDR2 from the germline V gene are LGHDT and YNNKEL (reference sequence). The CDR3 runs to 13 residues. Trimming removed 2 bases from V and 6 bases from J, with 7 bases in between. CDR3 in DNA: TGTGCCAGCAGCCAACCGGGTGCCGGGGAGCTGTTTTTT. Residues: CASSQPGAGELFF.

The chain's CDR3 is CASRLLGGGQPQHF. The CDR3 DNA follows: TGTGCCAGCAGGCTACTCGGGGGGGGACAGCCCCAGCATTTT. J is TRBJ1-5 and V is TRBV28, with a possible D match to TRBD1 (5 bases). Trimming took 6 bases from V and 7 from J, leaving 16 bases between them. Germline V gene sequence: CDR1 MDHEN, CDR2 SYDVKM. The CDR3 covers 14 residues.

The J gene is TRBJ1-6, the V gene TRBV9; D is undetermined. V dropped 0 bases and J dropped 2 bases, with 3 bases sitting between them. CDR1 is SGDLS and CDR2 is YYNGEE in the germline V gene. CDR3 length equals 14 residues. The CDR3 here is CASSVGAYNSPLHF. DNA of the CDR3: TGTGCCAGCAGCGTAGGTGCCTATAATTCACCCCTCCACTTT.

Details on this clone: Other DNA sequences of this sample code for an identical CDR3. The chain is built from TRBV4-3 and TRBJ2-2; no reliable D call. Germline CDR1 and CDR2: LGHNA and YSLEER. The ends were cut back, 0 bases at V and 5 bases at J, with 4 bases in the middle. The CDR3 is made up of 13 amino acids. CDR3 protein: CASSQDLTGELFF. DNA of the CDR3: TGCGCCAGCAGCCAAGATTTGACCGGGGAGCTGTTTTTT.

This chain links TRBV28 with TRBJ1-2, with D tentatively TRBD1 (5 bases). Germline CDR1 MDHEN, CDR2 SYDVKM. Trimming left V 6 bases short and J 5 bases short, with 19 bases between. This CDR3 spans 15 amino acids. For the CDR3, the DNA is TGTGCCAGCAGCCGCTCGCCAGGGAGCTTGTATGGCTACACCTTC. Amino acids: CASSRSPGSLYGYTF.

This clone was detected only once. The V and J genes are TRBV9 and TRBJ1-6; TRBD1 aligns across 8 bases. Germline V gene sequence: CDR1 SGDLS, CDR2 YYNGEE. V shed 4 bases, J shed 10 bases, and the junction held 10 bases outside the gene matches. This CDR3 has 15 amino acids. CDR3 nucleotides: TGTGCCAGCAGCCACCAACAGGGGGTTTTGTCACCCCTCCACTTT. Its translation: CASSHQQGVLSPLHF.

The chain joins TRBV29-1 to TRBJ2-2; no clear D. The CDR3 is 15 residues long. The germline V gene has CDR1 SQVTM and CDR2 ANQGSEA. Trimming took off 3 bases at V and 0 bases at J, with 11 bases between the two ends. CDR3 region: CSVEVRQPNTGELFF. CDR3 DNA: TGCAGCGTTGAGGTACGGCAGCCGAACACCGGGGAGCTGTTTTTT.

The chain has TRBV28 and TRBJ2-1; D might be TRBD2 (6 bases). V lost 8 bases and J 1 base, leaving 12 bases between the germline ends. CDR3 length: 14 amino acids. Germline CDR1 and CDR2: MDHEN and SYDVKM. The CDR3 reads CASGRDGSYNEQFF. The CDR3 DNA reads as TGTGCCAGCGGGCGGGACGGATCCTACAATGAGCAGTTCTTC.

The V and J genes are TRBV9 and TRBJ2-1; D may be TRBD2 (5 bases). The V end lost 6 bases, the J end lost 8 bases, and 15 bases lay between the germline ends. CDR1 and CDR2 (germline): SGDLS, YYNGEE. The CDR3 runs to 13 residues. CDR3 in amino acids: CASNRLAGDEQFF. The CDR3 region has the DNA TGTGCCAGCAATCGACTTGCGGGTGATGAGCAGTTCTTC.